The 13 T cell receptor beta chains listed next were all sequenced from one sample in a study of OX40 agonist ivuxolimab in advanced cancers. Profiled with immunoSEQ multiplex PCR; TCRdb holds only in-frame clones, not every one. Here the sample spans tens of thousands of clones, about nine tenths being singletons. Specimen: CD4+ or CD8+ T cells sorted from blood, collected in a trial of the OX40 agonist ivuxolimab. All receptors come from an adult with an advanced solid tumor such as melanoma, head and neck, liver or kidney cancer.

The genes are TRBV7-2 and TRBJ1-1; D remains unclear. The length of the CDR3 is 14 residues. Germline V gene sequence: CDR1 SGHTA, CDR2 FQGNSA. Trimming took off 5 bases at V and 1 base at J, with 11 bases between the two ends. The CDR3: CASSASTANTEAFF. In DNA, the CDR3 is TGTGCCAGCAGCGCCTCGACGGCGAACACTGAAGCTTTCTTT.

V is TRBV6-1 and J is TRBJ1-2; 9 bases are shared with TRBD1. The junction had 9 bases not matched to a gene; V was cut back by 6 bases and J by 7 bases. The V gene's germline CDR1 is MNHNS and CDR2 SASEGT. The CDR3 contains 14 residues. In nucleotides, the CDR3 is TGTGCCAGCAGCGTCAGAGGGACAGGGCTTGGCTACACCTTC. It encodes CASSVRGTGLGYTF.

V and J are TRBV19 and TRBJ2-2; 8 nucleotides line up with TRBD2. The CDR3 is 17 amino acids. Germline V gene data show CDR1 as LNHDA and CDR2 as SQIVND (reference sequence). V lost 3 bases to trimming and J lost 0 bases; unmatched junction nucleotides: 6. The CDR3 sequence is CASSIVELAANTGELFF. Here the CDR3 DNA reads TGTGCCAGTAGTATTGTAGAACTAGCGGCGAACACCGGGGAGCTGTTTTTT.

The chain recombines TRBV7-9 with TRBJ2-5; D uncertain. The germline V gene encodes CDR1 SEHNR and CDR2 FQNEAQ (reference sequence). There are 13 residues in the CDR3. The V end was cut by 5 bases, the J end by 9 bases, with 16 bases between. Written as DNA, the CDR3 is TGTGCCAGCAGCCAGTCTCAATATGCGGCCCAGTACTTC. Its protein is CASSQSQYAAQYF.

On this clone: Its ends do not fully match the called genes, so a read error is possible. V and J are TRBV6-5 and TRBJ2-1; TRBD2 might be the D (5 bases). The CDR3 covers 15 residues. Germline V gene sequence: CDR1 MNHEY, CDR2 SVGAGI. The CDR3 loop is CASIPSRGDYSEQFF. The DNA for the CDR3 is TGTGCCAGCATTCCCAGCCGGGGAGACTACAGTGAGCAGTTCTTC.

V is TRBV5-4 and J is TRBJ1-2; no clear D gene. CDR1 and CDR2 from the germline V gene are SGHNT and YYREEE (reference sequence). V gave up 3 bases and J gave up 7 bases, with 10 bases separating them. The CDR3 totals 12 residues. CDR3 coding DNA: TGTGCCAGCAGCTCCGGACTGGGTGGCTACACCTTC. Translating gives CASSSGLGGYTF.

The chain carries TRBV2 and TRBJ2-2; TRBD2 aligns across 12 bases. V was clipped by 6 bases and J by 2 bases; unmatched bases: 4. The CDR3 has 16 residues. Germline V gene sequence: CDR1 SNHLY, CDR2 FYNNEI. The CDR3 protein is CASSETSGRNTGELFF. CDR3 DNA: TGTGCCAGCAGCGAGACTAGCGGGAGAAACACCGGGGAGCTGTTTTTT.

The V and J genes are TRBV14 and TRBJ1-1; D is possibly TRBD1 (6 bases). Trimming removed 1 base at V and 4 bases at J, with 22 bases between. Germline values: CDR1 SGHDN, CDR2 FVKESK. The CDR3 spans 18 residues. For the CDR3, the DNA is TGTGCCAGCAGCCAAGGCCTAGTACAGGGTAGGGCTGTCACTGAAGCTTTCTTT. It translates to CASSQGLVQGRAVTEAFF.

The chain couples TRBV19 to TRBJ1-5; TRBD1 might be the D (5 bases). Deletions cut 3 bases from V and 6 bases from J, with 12 bases between. The CDR3 loop spans 14 amino acids. Looked up from germline, CDR1 is LNHDA and CDR2 is SQIVND (reference sequence). The CDR3 region has the DNA TGTGCCAGTAGTATCGCAGGGCTTGGTCAGCCCCAGCATTTT. Translated: CASSIAGLGQPQHF. The full variable domain, in which reference TRBV19 and TRBJ1-5 provide the parts outside the CDR3, is DGGITQSPKYLFRKEGQNVTLSCEQNLNHDAMYWYRQDPGQGLRLIYYSQIVNDFQKGDIAEGYSVSREKKESFPLTVTSAQKNPTAFYLCASSIAGLGQPQHFGDGTRLSIL.

V and J are TRBV9 and TRBJ2-1; D possibly matches TRBD1 or TRBD2 (6 bases each). The V gene lost 0 bases and the J gene lost 1 base, with 11 bases spanning the gap. The CDR3 covers 16 residues. Germline CDR1 reads SGDLS; CDR2 reads YYNGEE. CDR3 sequence reads: CASSVVGGPSYNEQFF. For the CDR3, the DNA is TGTGCCAGCAGCGTAGTAGGGGGGCCTTCCTACAATGAGCAGTTCTTC. Combining the CDR3 with reference TRBV9 and TRBJ2-1 gives the whole variable domain DSGVTQTPKHLITATGQRVTLRCSPRSGDLSVYWYQQSLDQGLQFLIQYYNGEERAKGNILERFSAQQFPDLHSELNLSSLELGDSALYFCASSVVGGPSYNEQFFGPGTRLTVL.

The chain carries TRBV6-4 and TRBJ2-1; 8 bases match TRBD2. The CDR3 length is 15 residues. With 6 bases clipped from V and 0 bases from J, the junction kept 4 bases outside the gene matches. Looked up from germline, CDR1 is MRHNA and CDR2 is SNTAGT. CDR3: CASRGLGSSYNEQFF. CDR3 in DNA: TGTGCCAGCAGGGGACTAGGAAGCTCCTACAATGAGCAGTTCTTC.

The genes are TRBV19 and TRBJ2-3; weak D call: TRBD1 (5 bases). The CDR3 consists of 14 residues. The V gene's germline CDR1 is LNHDA and CDR2 SQIVND (reference sequence). Trimming removed 3 bases at V and 4 bases at J, with 11 bases between. The CDR3 nucleotides are TGTGCCAGTAGTATCACCAGGGTCCCAGATACGCAGTATTTT. Its protein product is CASSITRVPDTQYF. Full variable domain (outside the CDR3, taken from reference TRBV19 and TRBJ2-3): DGGITQSPKYLFRKEGQNVTLSCEQNLNHDAMYWYRQDPGQGLRLIYYSQIVNDFQKGDIAEGYSVSREKKESFPLTVTSAQKNPTAFYLCASSITRVPDTQYFGPGTRLTVL.

The rearrangement joins TRBV28 to TRBJ2-7, with D tentatively TRBD2 (6 bases). There are 14 residues in the CDR3. Trimming took 3 bases from V and 3 from J, leaving 12 bases between them. CDR1 is MDHEN, CDR2 SYDVKM, per germline. Here the CDR3 DNA reads TGTGCCAGCAGTTTGCCGGGACTCCGCTACGAGCAGTACTTC. Its protein product is CASSLPGLRYEQYF.